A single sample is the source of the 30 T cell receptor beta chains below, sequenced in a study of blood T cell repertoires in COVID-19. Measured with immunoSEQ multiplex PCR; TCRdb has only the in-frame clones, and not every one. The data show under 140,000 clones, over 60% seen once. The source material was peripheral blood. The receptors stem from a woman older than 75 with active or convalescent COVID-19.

CDR3 sequence reads: CASISGQGSQPQHF. CDR3 nucleotide sequence: TGTGCCAGTATCTCCGGACAGGGGTCTCAGCCCCAGCATTTT. The rearrangement joins TRBV19 to TRBJ1-5; 9 bases line up with TRBD1. CDR3 length: 14 residues. Germline CDR1 LNHDA, CDR2 SQIVND (reference sequence). V lost 7 bases, J lost 6 bases, and 7 bases stayed unmatched.

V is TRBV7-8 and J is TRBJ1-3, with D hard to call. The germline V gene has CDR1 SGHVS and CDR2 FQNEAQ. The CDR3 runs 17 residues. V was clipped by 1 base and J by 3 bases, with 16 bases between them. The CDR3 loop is CASSLVGGWSVGNTIYF. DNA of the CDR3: TGTGCCAGCAGCTTAGTTGGCGGATGGTCCGTTGGAAACACCATATATTTT.

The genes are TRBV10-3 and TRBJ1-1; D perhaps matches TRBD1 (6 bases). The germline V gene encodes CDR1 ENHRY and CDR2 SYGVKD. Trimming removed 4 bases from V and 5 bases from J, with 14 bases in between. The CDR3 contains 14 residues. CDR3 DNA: TGTGCCATCAGTGCAAACAGGGAGGGAACTGAAGCTTTCTTT. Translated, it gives CAISANREGTEAFF.

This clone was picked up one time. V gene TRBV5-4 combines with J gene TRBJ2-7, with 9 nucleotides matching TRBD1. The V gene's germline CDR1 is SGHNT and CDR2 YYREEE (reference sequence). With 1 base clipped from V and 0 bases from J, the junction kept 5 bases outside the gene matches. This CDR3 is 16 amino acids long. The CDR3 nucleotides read TGTGCCAGCAGCTTGAGTACAGGGGGCCTCTCCTACGAGCAGTACTTC. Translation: CASSLSTGGLSYEQYF.

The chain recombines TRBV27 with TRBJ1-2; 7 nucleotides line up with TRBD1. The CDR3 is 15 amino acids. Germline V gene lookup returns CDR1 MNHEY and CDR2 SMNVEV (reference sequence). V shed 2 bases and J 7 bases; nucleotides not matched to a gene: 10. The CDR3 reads CASSLAFSGGGGYTF. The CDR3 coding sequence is TGTGCCAGCAGTTTAGCCTTTTCAGGGGGTGGTGGCTACACCTTC.

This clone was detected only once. The CDR3 DNA reads as TGCAGCGTTGAACTCAGGGGGGTGGAGACCCAGTACTTC. Encoded protein: CSVELRGVETQYF. The gene calls are TRBV29-1 and TRBJ2-5; the D gene is possibly TRBD1 (7 bases). Trimming shortened V by 2 bases and J by 5 bases, and 12 bases separated the two germline ends. Looked up from germline, CDR1 is SQVTM and CDR2 is ANQGSEA. The CDR3 contains 13 residues.

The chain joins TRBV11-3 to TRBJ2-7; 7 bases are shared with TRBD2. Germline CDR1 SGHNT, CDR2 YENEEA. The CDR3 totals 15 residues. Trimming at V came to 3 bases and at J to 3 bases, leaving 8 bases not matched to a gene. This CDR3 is CASSFGGRGDYEQYF. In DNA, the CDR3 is TGTGCCAGCAGCTTTGGAGGGAGGGGAGACTACGAGCAGTACTTC.

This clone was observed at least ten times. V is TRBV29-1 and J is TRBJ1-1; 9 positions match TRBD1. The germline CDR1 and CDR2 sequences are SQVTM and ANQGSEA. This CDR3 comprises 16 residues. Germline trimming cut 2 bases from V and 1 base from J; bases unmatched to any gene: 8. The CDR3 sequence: CSVEYPQGARNTEAFF. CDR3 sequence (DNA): TGCAGCGTTGAATACCCACAGGGGGCTAGGAACACTGAAGCTTTCTTT. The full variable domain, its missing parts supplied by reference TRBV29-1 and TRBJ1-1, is SAVISQKPSRDICQRGTSLTIQCQVDSQVTMMFWYRQQPGQSLTLIATANQGSEATYESGFVIDKFPISRPNLTFSTLTVSNMSPEDSSIYLCSVEYPQGARNTEAFFGQGTRLTVV.

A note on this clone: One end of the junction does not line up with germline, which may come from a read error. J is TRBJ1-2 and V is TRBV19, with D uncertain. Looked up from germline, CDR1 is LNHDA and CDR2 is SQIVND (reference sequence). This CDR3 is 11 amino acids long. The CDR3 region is CASSTPGKAHF. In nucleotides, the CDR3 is TGTGCCAGTAGTACCCCGGGAAAGGCCCACTTC. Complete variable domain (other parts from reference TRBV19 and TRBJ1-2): DGGITQSPKYLFRKEGQNVTLSCEQNLNHDAMYWYRQDPGQGLRLIYYSQIVNDFQKGDIAEGYSVSREKKESFPLTVTSAQKNPTAFYLCASSTPGKAHFGSGTRLTVV.

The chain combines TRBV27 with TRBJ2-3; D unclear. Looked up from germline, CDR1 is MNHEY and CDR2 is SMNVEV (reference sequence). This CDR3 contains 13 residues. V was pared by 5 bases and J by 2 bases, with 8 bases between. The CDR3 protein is CASSTINTDTQYF. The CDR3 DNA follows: TGTGCCAGCAGTACAATCAACACAGATACGCAGTATTTT.

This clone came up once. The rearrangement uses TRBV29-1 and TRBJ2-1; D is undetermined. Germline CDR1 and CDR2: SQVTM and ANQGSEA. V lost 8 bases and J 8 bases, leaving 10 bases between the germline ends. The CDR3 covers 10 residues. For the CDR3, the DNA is TGCAGCACAATGATCGATGAGCAGTTCTTC. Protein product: CSTMIDEQFF.

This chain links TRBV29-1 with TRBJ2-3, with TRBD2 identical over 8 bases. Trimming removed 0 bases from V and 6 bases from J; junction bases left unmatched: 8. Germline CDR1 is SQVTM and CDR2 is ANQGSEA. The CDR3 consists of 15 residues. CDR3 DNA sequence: TGCAGCGTTGAAGAAGTTGGGCCTAGCGGGGATACGCAGTATTTT. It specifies CSVEEVGPSGDTQYF.

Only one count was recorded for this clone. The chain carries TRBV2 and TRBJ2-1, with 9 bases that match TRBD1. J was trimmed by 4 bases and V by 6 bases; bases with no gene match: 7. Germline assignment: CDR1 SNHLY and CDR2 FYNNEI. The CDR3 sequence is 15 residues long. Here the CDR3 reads CASRPSGTGYNEQFF. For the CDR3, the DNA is TGTGCCAGCAGGCCGTCCGGGACAGGGTACAATGAGCAGTTCTTC.

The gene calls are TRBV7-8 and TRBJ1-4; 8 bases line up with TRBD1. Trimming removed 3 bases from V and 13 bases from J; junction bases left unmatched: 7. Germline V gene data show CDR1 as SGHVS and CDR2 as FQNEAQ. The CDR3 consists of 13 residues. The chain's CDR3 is CASSLNRDRPLFF. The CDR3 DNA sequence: TGTGCCAGCAGCTTGAATCGGGACAGGCCACTGTTTTTT.

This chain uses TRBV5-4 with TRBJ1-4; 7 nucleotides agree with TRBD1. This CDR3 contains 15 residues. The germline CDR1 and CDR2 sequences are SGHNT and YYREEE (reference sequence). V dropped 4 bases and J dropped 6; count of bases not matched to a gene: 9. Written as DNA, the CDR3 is TGTGCCAGCAGCATAAGACAGGGTGCCTATGAAAAACTGTTTTTT. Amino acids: CASSIRQGAYEKLFF.

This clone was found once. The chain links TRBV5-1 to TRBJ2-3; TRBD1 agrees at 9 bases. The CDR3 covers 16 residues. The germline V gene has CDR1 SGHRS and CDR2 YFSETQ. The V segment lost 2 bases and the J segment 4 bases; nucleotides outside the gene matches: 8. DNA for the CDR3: TGCGCCAGCAGCTTTTCCGGACAGGGGTACGCAGATACGCAGTATTTT. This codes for CASSFSGQGYADTQYF.

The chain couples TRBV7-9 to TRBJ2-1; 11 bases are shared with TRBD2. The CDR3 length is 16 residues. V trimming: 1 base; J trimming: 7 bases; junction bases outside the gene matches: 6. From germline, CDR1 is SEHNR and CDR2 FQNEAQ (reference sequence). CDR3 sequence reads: CASSLVSSGRRNEQFF. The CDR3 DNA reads TGTGCCAGCAGCTTAGTCTCTAGCGGGAGGCGTAATGAGCAGTTCTTC. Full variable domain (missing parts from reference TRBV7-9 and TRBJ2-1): DTGVSQNPRHKITKRGQNVTFRCDPISEHNRLYWYRQTLGQGPEFLTYFQNEAQLEKSRLLSDRFSAERPKGSFSTLEIQRTEQGDSAMYLCASSLVSSGRRNEQFFGPGTRLTVL.

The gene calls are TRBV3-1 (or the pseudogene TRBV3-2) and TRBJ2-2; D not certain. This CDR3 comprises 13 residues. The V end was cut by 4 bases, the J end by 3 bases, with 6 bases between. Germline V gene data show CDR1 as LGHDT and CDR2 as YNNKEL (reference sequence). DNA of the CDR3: TGTGCCAGCAGCCGCGAGTACACCGGGGAGCTGTTTTTT. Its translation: CASSREYTGELFF.

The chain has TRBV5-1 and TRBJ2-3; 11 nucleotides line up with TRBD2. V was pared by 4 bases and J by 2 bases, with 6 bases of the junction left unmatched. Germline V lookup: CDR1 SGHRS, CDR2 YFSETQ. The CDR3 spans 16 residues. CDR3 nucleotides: TGCGCCAGCAGCATGACTAGCGGGGTCCCCACAGATACGCAGTATTTT. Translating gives CASSMTSGVPTDTQYF.

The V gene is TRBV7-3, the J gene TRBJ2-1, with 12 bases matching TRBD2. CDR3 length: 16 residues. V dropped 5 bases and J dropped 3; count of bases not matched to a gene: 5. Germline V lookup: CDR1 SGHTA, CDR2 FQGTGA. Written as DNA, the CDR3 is TGTGCCAGCAGCCCTAGCGGGAGGGGTTACTACAATGAGCAGTTCTTC. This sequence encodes CASSPSGRGYYNEQFF. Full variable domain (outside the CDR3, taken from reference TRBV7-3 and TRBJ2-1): GAGVSQTPSNKVTEKGKYVELRCDPISGHTALYWYRQSLGQGPEFLIYFQGTGAADDSGLPNDRFFAVRPEGSVSTLKIQRTERGDSAVYLCASSPSGRGYYNEQFFGPGTRLTVL.

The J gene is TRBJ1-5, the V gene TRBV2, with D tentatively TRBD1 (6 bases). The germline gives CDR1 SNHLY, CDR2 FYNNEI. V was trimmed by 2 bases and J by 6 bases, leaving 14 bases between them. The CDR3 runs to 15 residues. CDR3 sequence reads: CASSETGLKSQPQHF. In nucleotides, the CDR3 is TGTGCCAGCAGTGAAACAGGGTTGAAAAGTCAGCCCCAGCATTTT.

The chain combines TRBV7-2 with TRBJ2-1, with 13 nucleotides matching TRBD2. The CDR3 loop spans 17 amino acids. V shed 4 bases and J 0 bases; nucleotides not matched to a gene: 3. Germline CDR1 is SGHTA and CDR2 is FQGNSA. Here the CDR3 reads CASSSRTSGSSYNEQFF. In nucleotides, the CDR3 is TGTGCCAGCAGCTCAAGGACTAGCGGGAGCTCCTACAATGAGCAGTTCTTC.

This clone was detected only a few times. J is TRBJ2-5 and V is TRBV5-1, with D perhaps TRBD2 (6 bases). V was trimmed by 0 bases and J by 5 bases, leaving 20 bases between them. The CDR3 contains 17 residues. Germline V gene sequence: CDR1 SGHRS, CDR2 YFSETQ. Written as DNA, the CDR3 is TGCGCCAGCAGCTTGGGCCCCTCGGGGCGGGAAGGGGAGACCCAGTACTTC. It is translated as CASSLGPSGREGETQYF. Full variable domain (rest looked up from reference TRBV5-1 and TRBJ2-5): KAGVTQTPRYLIKTRGQQVTLSCSPISGHRSVSWYQQTPGQGLQFLFEYFSETQRNKGNFPGRFSGRQFSNSRSEMNVSTLELGDSALYLCASSLGPSGREGETQYFGPGTRLLVL.

In nucleotides, the CDR3 is TGTGCCAGCAGCCCACACGTCCCTGCGAACACCGGGGAGCTGTTTTTT. As protein: CASSPHVPANTGELFF. The chain joins TRBV9 to TRBJ2-2, with D uncertain. This CDR3 contains 16 residues. The V gene lost 4 bases and the J gene lost 0 bases, with 13 bases spanning the gap. Germline loops: CDR1 SGDLS, CDR2 YYNGEE.

CDR3 loop: CASSPGQGVYNYGYTF. The DNA for the CDR3 is TGTGCCAGCTCACCGGGACAGGGGGTTTACAACTATGGCTACACCTTC. The chain uses TRBV18 and TRBJ1-2, with 11 bases fitting TRBD1. Unmatched junction bases numbered 5, after V lost 3 bases and J lost 2 bases. Germline CDR1 reads KGHSH; CDR2 reads LQKENI. CDR3 length: 16 residues. Filled out from reference TRBV18 and TRBJ1-2, the complete variable domain reads NAGVMQNPRHLVRRRGQEARLRCSPMKGHSHVYWYRQLPEEGLKFMVYLQKENIIDESGMPKERFSAEFPKEGPSILRIQQVVRGDSAAYFCASSPGQGVYNYGYTFGSGTRLTVV.

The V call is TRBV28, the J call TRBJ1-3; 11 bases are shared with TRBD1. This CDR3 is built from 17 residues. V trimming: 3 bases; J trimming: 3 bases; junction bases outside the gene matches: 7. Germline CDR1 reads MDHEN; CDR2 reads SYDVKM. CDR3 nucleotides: TGTGCCAGCAGTTTTGGGGACAGGGGGTATTATGGAAACACCATATATTTT. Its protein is CASSFGDRGYYGNTIYF.

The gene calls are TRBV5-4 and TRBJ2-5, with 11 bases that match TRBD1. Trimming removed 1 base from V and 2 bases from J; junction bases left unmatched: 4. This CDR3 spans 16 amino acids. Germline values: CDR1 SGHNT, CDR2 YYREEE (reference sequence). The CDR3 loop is CASSLKGDRGQETQYF. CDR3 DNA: TGTGCCAGCAGCTTGAAAGGGGACAGGGGGCAAGAGACCCAGTACTTC.

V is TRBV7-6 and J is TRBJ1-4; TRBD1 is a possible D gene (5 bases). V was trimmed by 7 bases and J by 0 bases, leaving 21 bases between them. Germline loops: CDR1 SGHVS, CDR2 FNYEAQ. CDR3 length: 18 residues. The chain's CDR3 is CASTPYLQGSTTNEKLFF. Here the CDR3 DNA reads TGTGCCAGCACCCCTTACCTCCAGGGTTCAACAACTAATGAAAAACTGTTTTTT.

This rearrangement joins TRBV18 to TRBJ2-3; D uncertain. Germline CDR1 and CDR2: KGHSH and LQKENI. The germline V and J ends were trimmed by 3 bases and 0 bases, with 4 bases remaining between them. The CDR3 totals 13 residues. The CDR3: CASSPASTDTQYF. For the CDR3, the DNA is TGTGCCAGCTCACCGGCTAGCACAGATACGCAGTATTTT.

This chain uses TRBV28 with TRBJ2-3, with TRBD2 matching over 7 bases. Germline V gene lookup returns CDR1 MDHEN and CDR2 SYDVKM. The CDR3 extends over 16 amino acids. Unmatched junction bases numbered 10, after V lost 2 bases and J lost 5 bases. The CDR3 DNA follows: TGTGCCAGCAGTTTACCCTGGGGGAGGGCCAGAGATACGCAGTATTTT. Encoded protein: CASSLPWGRARDTQYF.